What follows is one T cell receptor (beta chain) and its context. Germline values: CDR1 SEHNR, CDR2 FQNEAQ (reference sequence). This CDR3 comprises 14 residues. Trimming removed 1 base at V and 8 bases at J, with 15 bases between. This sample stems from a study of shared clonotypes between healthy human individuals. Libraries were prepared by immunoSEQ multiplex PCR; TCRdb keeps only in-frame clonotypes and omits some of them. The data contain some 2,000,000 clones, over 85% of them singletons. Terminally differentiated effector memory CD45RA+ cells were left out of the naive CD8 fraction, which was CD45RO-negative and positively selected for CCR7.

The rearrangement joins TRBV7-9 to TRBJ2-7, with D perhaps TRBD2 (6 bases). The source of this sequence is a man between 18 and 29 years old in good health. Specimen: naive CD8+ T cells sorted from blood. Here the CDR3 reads CASSLEAGSDKQYF. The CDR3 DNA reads TGTGCCAGCAGCTTAGAAGCCGGGAGCGACAAGCAGTACTTC.